One and the same sample provided the 10 T cell receptor beta chains below, sequenced in a study of T cell clonality in common variable immunodeficiency. Study-level points and caveats: In common variable immunodeficiency, TCR beta chains reportedly carried fewer deletions and N-nucleotide insertions.

No antigen has been identified for these receptors. The method was immunoSEQ multiplex PCR; TCRdb's version includes in-frame clones alone and lacks a portion of them. This sample has more than 35,000 clones, each found more than once. What was sequenced was peripheral blood mononuclear cells. These TCRs come from a human donor with common variable immunodeficiency.

In its sample, this clone was seen many times. Sequencing ends 3 residues short of the CDR3 end; the germline J gene provides the rest. This chain uses TRBV10-3 with TRBJ2-2; unclear D gene. The CDR3 covers 12 residues. V was cut by 8 bases and J by 2 bases, with 6 bases left in between. Germline V gene lookup returns CDR1 ENHRY and CDR2 SYGVKD. CDR3 protein: CAIGGNTGELFF. The CDR3 bases that were read are TGTGCCATCGGCGGCAACACCGGGGAG.

This clone has a count of ten or more. The read terminates 3 residues ahead of where the CDR3 ends, so the germline J gene completes it. V is TRBV6-2 or TRBV6-3 and J is TRBJ2-5; TRBD1 matches 10 bases. Trimming cost V 4 bases and J 5 bases; bases outside gene matches: 7. Germline V gives CDR1 MNHEY, CDR2 SVGEGT. This CDR3 has 15 residues. The sequenced part of the CDR3 DNA is TGTGCCAGCAGTTTCCCGGGACAGGGGTCGGAGACC. This sequence encodes CASSFPGQGSET. The entire CDR3 sequence reads CASSFPGQGSETQYF.

This clone was counted a few times. A read error is possible here, since a much larger clone lies one base away. The read ends 3 residues before the CDR3 terminus; that terminus is restored from the germline J gene. J is TRBJ2-5 and V is TRBV7-8; 10 positions match TRBD1. Trimming removed 5 bases from V and 6 bases from J; junction bases left unmatched: 9. The CDR3 is 15 residues long. Germline CDR1 is SGHVS and CDR2 is FQNEAQ. The CDR3 here is CASSPGQGVSQTQYF. The sequenced CDR3 bases are TGTGCCAGCAGCCCCGGACAGGGGGTAAGCCAGACC.

Of note for this clone: Sequencing ends 3 residues short of the CDR3 end; the germline J gene provides the rest. This rearrangement joins TRBV6-2 or TRBV6-3 to TRBJ2-3; 7 bases map to TRBD1. Trimming took 5 bases from V and 1 from J; bases not matched to a gene: 3. This CDR3 has 14 amino acids. Germline CDR1 reads MNHEY; CDR2 reads SVGEGT. CDR3 residues: CASSTGTGTDTQYF. The CDR3 DNA, read in part, is TGTGCCAGCAGTACCGGGACAGGCACAGATACG.

This clone was recorded a few times. The observed sequence ends 3 residues before the CDR3 terminus, with the missing tail filled in from the germline J gene. This rearrangement joins TRBV6-1 to TRBJ1-4; TRBD1 matches at 10 bases. CDR3 length equals 16 residues. CDR1 is MNHNS, CDR2 SASEGT, per germline. Germline trimming cut 2 bases from V and 5 bases from J; bases unmatched to any gene: 5. Partial CDR3 DNA: TGTGCCAGCAGTGAATTACTGGGACAGGGGAATGAAAAA. Amino acid sequence: CASSELLGQGNEK. In full, the CDR3 is CASSELLGQGNEKLFF.

This clone was detected a few times. Read sequence stops 3 residues before the CDR3 end, and the germline J gene provides the missing end. This chain joins TRBV2 and TRBJ2-5; D unclear. Germline loops: CDR1 SNHLY, CDR2 FYNNEI. The CDR3 consists of 12 residues. V was trimmed by 5 bases and J by 4 bases, leaving 8 bases between them. The CDR3 is CASSSRPETQYF. Partial CDR3 DNA: TGTGCCAGCAGTTCGCGGCCAGAGACC.

On this clone: The sequence runs out 3 residues before the end of the CDR3; the remainder is reconstructed from the germline J gene. The rearrangement uses TRBV20-1 and TRBJ2-7, with TRBD2 identical over 9 bases. Trimming at V came to 3 bases and at J to 6 bases, leaving 12 bases not matched to a gene. The CDR3 sequence is 15 residues long. The germline V gene encodes CDR1 DFQATT and CDR2 SNEGSKA (reference sequence). The covered CDR3 bases are TGCAGTGCTAGCAAAAGAGCTAGCGGGGATCTCGAG. Protein: CSASKRASGDLE. The full-length CDR3 reads as CSASKRASGDLEQYF.

Comment on this clone: The read terminates 3 residues ahead of where the CDR3 ends, so the germline J gene completes it. The chain is built from TRBV19 and TRBJ1-2; 10 bases are a match to TRBD1. This CDR3 comprises 15 residues. Germline CDR1 is LNHDA and CDR2 is SQIVND (reference sequence). CDR3 protein: CASSLNLDRGQGYTF. The covered CDR3 bases are TGTGCCAGTAGTCTCAACCTCGACAGGGGGCAAGGC. Full variable domain (outside the CDR3, taken from reference TRBV19 and TRBJ1-2): DGGITQSPKYLFRKEGQNVTLSCEQNLNHDAMYWYRQDPGQGLRLIYYSQIVNDFQKGDIAEGYSVSREKKESFPLTVTSAQKNPTAFYLCASSLNLDRGQGYTFGSGTRLTVV.

This clone has only a few counts. One junction end disagrees with the germline gene, perhaps due to a read error. Read sequence stops 3 residues before the CDR3 end, and the germline J gene provides the missing end. This chain connects TRBV18 to TRBJ1-2; TRBD1 is a possible D gene (6 bases). This CDR3 comprises 15 residues. The germline V gene has CDR1 KGHSH and CDR2 LQKENI. CDR3 loop: CVSSQRGAGLYGYTF. CDR3 DNA, as far as it was read: TGTGTCAGCTCACAACGGGGGGCAGGCCTATATGGC.

This clone was detected ten times or more. The read ends 3 residues before the CDR3 terminus; that terminus is restored from the germline J gene. The genes are TRBV10-3 and TRBJ1-6; possibly TRBD1 for D (5 bases). V lost 0 bases, J lost 8 bases, and 8 bases lay in between. Germline CDR1 reads ENHRY; CDR2 reads SYGVKD. This CDR3 has 14 amino acids. CDR3 bases read: TGTGCCATCAGTGAGTCCAGGGAGGATTCACCC. This codes for CAISESREDSP. The full-length CDR3 reads as CAISESREDSPLHF.